There are many counts of the clone carrying this TCR beta chain. Two rounds of multiplex PCR amplified TCR beta CDR3 from genomic DNA. With primers specific to each TRBV and TRBJ gene, the first-round PCR was performed. Via MiXCR, TCRdb re-called the multiplex PCR reads, giving one row per CDR3 protein. This sample has 20,000 or so distinct CDR3 sequences, with approximately 25% found just once. The sample belongs to a study of prognosis after radiotherapy for stage I lung cancer. Study details: Medical inoperability was considered to apply to all enrolled non-small cell lung cancer patients. There were about seven patients whose tumors were squamous cell carcinoma and under 15 whose tumors were adenocarcinoma.

Per the germline V gene, CDR1 is LNHNV and CDR2 is YYDKDF (reference sequence). Deletions cut 2 bases from V and 9 bases from J, with 17 bases between. The CDR3 spans 15 residues. The starting material was PBMCs, obtained before or after stereotactic body radiation therapy (not recorded which). The chain uses TRBV15 and TRBJ2-4; D may be TRBD2 (6 bases). The sequence was collected from a donor of 50 years or more with non-small cell lung cancer. The CDR3 protein is CATSRSQGVGGIQYF. Written as DNA, the CDR3 is TGTGCCACCAGCAGATCCCAGGGAGTCGGGGGCATTCAGTACTTC. Full variable domain (outside the CDR3, taken from reference TRBV15 and TRBJ2-4): DAMVIQNPRYQVTQFGKPVTLSCSQTLNHNVMYWYQQKSSQAPKLLFHYYDKDFNNEADTPDNFQSRRPNTSFCFLDIRSPGLGDTAMYLCATSRSQGVGGIQYFGAGTRLSVL.